This TCR beta chain was sequenced for a study of cytomegalovirus exposure and HLA in healthy donors. The study ran its PCR with 60 Vbeta and 13 Jbeta primers. Libraries were prepared by immunoSEQ multiplex PCR; TCRdb keeps only in-frame clonotypes and omits some of them. The table has approximately 100,000 clones, roughly 77% seen once; the top ten hold around 2.5%. Sequencing was performed on PBMCs. The source is a man in his forties in good health and CMV-seronegative.

The CDR3 region is CASSLAPSGSIRTDTQYF. The CDR3 DNA is TGCGCCAGCAGCTTGGCCCCTAGCGGGTCAATACGCACAGATACGCAGTATTTT. The chain combines TRBV5-1 with TRBJ2-3; TRBD2 agrees at 8 bases. This CDR3 spans 18 amino acids. V was pared by 0 bases and J by 1 base, with 10 bases of the junction left unmatched. Per germline, CDR1 SGHRS and CDR2 YFSETQ.